The text below deals with one T cell receptor (beta chain). What it recognizes is unknown. Each donor gave roughly 9.2 milliliters of peripheral blood. The CDR3 consists of 18 residues. The V and J ends lost 4 bases and 0 bases respectively, with 22 bases between them. Germline V gene sequence: CDR1 DFQATT, CDR2 SNEGSKA (reference sequence). The data were obtained in a study of blood T cells in healthy people across ages. On the study more broadly: With template switching, about one barcoded beta molecule was captured per two T cells. General observations from the study: Naive CD4+ cells and diversity were both higher in long-lived donors than in aged donors. Conclusively comparing naive with antigen-experienced cells was impossible with unsorted PBMCs.

For the second PCR, which ran for roughly 6 to 12 cycles, a sample-barcoded 5' primer and a J-beta primer mix were used. Using its own MiXCR run on the 5' RACE reads, TCRdb lists one record per CDR3 protein. This sample yields approximately 1.5 million distinct CDR3 sequences, of which 40% to 45% are seen a single time; about 3.8% belongs to the top ten. The sample consisted of blood. The V gene is TRBV20-1, the J gene TRBJ2-1; a weak D match, TRBD2 (7 bases). This TCR was sampled from a woman under 30 in good health. Here the CDR3 reads CSATGLGRGLSSYNEQFF. CDR3 bases: TGCAGTGCTACGGGCTTAGGGCGGGGGCTTAGCTCCTACAATGAGCAGTTCTTC.